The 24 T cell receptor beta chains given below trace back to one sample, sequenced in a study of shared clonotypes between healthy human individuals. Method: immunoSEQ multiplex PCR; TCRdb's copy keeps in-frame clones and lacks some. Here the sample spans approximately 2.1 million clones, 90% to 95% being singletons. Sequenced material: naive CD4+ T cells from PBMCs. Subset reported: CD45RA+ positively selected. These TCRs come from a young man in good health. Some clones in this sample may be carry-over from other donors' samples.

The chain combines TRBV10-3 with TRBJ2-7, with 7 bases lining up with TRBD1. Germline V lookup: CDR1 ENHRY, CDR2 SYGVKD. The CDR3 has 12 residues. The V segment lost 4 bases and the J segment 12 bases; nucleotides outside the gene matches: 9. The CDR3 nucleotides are TGTGCCATCAGTGGGTTAGACAGGGTGCCGTACTTC. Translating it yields CAISGLDRVPYF.

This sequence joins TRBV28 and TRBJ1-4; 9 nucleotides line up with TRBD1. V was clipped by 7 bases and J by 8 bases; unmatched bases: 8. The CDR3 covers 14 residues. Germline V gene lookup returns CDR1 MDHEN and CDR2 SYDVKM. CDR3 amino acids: CASISGQGWEKLFF. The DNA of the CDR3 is TGTGCCAGCATTTCGGGACAGGGATGGGAAAAACTGTTTTTT.

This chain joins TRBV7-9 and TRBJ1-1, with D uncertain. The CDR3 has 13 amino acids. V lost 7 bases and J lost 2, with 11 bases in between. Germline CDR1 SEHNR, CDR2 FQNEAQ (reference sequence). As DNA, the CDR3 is TGTGCCAGCACCTCATGGGGAAACACTGAAGCTTTCTTT. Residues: CASTSWGNTEAFF.

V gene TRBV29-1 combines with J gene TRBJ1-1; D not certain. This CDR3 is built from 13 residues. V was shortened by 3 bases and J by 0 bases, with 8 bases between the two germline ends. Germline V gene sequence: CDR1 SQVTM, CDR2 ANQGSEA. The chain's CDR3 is CSVDSRMNTEAFF. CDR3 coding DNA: TGCAGCGTTGACTCCAGAATGAACACTGAAGCTTTCTTT.

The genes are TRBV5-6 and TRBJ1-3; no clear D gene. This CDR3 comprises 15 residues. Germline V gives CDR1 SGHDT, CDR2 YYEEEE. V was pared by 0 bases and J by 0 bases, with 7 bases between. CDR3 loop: CASSLGPHSGNTIYF. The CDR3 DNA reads TGTGCCAGCAGCTTGGGTCCACACTCTGGAAACACCATATATTTT.

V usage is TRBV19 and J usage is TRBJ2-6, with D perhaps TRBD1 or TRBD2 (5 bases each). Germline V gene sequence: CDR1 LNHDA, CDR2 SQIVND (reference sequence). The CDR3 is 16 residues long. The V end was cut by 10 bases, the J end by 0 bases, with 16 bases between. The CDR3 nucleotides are TGTGCCACCATGACGGTTGGGACCTCTGGGGCCAACGTCCTGACTTTC. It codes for CATMTVGTSGANVLTF.

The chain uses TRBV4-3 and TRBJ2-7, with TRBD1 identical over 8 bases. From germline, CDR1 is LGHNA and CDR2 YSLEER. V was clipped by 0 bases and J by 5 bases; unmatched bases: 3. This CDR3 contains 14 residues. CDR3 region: CASSQEARGHEQYF. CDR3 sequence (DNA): TGCGCCAGCAGCCAAGAGGCCAGGGGGCACGAGCAGTACTTC.

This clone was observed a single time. CDR3 nucleotides: TGTGCCAGCAGCCGTGGGAAGGCTGGAATCAATCAGCCCCAGCATTTT. This codes for CASSRGKAGINQPQHF. The chain combines TRBV28 with TRBJ1-5, with D unresolved. Trimming took 6 bases from V and 3 from J, leaving 18 bases between them. This CDR3 comprises 16 residues. CDR1 and CDR2 (germline): MDHEN, SYDVKM. Together with reference TRBV28 and TRBJ1-5, the CDR3 gives the full variable domain: DVKVTQSSRYLVKRTGEKVFLECVQDMDHENMFWYRQDPGLGLRLIYFSYDVKMKEKGDIPEGYSVSREKKERFSLILESASTNQTSMYLCASSRGKAGINQPQHFGDGTRLSIL.

The CDR3 here is CASSPPGFPNTEAFF. The CDR3 DNA reads as TGTGCCAGCAGTCCCCCAGGATTCCCCAACACTGAAGCTTTCTTT. This chain links TRBV6-6 with TRBJ1-1; D call uncertain. The CDR3 covers 15 residues. The germline V and J ends were trimmed by 5 bases and 2 bases, with 15 bases remaining between them. Germline assignment: CDR1 MNHNY and CDR2 SVGAGI (reference sequence).

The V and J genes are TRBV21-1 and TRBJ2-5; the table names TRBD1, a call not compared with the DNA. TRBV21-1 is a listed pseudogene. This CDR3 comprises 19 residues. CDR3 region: CASSKESFAGALSGETQYF. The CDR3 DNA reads TGTGCCAGCAGCAAAGAAAGCTTCGCAGGGGCCCTCTCGGGAGAGACCCAGTACTTC.

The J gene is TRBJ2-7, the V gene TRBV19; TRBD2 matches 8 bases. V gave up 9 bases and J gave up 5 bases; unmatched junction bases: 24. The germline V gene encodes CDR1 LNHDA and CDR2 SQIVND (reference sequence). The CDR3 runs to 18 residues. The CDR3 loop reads CASSRGDRSGGRIHEQYF. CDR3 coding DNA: TGTGCCAGCTCCCGGGGGGATAGGTCTGGCGGGAGGATCCACGAGCAGTACTTC.

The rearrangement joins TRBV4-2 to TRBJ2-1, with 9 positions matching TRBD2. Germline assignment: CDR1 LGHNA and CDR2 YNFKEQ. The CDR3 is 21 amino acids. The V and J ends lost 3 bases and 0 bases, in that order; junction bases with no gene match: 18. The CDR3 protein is CASSQRARDSPSGVSYNEQFF. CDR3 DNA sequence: TGTGCCAGCAGCCAGAGGGCTAGGGACAGCCCTAGCGGGGTCTCCTACAATGAGCAGTTCTTC.

The CDR3 sequence is CASETSGQETQYF. In DNA, the CDR3 is TGTGCCAGCGAGACTAGCGGACAAGAGACCCAGTACTTC. The V gene is TRBV27, the J gene TRBJ2-5, with 9 bases identical to TRBD2. The CDR3 is made up of 13 amino acids. J gave up 2 bases and V 8 bases, and 3 bases lay outside the gene matches. CDR1 is MNHEY and CDR2 is SMNVEV in the germline V gene (reference sequence).

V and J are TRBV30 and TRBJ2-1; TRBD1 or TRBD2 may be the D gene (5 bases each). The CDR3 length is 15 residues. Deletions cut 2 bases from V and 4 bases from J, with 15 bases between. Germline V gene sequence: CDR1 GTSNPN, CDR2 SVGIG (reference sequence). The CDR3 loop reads CAWSNLGTQYNEQFF. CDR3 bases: TGTGCCTGGAGTAATCTGGGGACCCAATACAATGAGCAGTTCTTC.

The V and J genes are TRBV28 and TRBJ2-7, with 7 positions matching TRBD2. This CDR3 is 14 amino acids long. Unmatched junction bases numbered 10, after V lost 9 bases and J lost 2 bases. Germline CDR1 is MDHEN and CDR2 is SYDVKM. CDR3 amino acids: CASSVGGPTYEQYF. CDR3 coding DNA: TGTGCCAGTTCGGTGGGAGGGCCCACCTACGAGCAGTACTTC.

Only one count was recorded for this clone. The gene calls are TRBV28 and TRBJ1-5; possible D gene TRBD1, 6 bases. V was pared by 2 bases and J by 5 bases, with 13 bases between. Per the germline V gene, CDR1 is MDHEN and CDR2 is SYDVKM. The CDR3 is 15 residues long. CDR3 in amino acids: CASSLQQGEYQPQHF. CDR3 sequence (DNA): TGTGCCAGCAGTTTACAACAGGGAGAATATCAGCCCCAGCATTTT.

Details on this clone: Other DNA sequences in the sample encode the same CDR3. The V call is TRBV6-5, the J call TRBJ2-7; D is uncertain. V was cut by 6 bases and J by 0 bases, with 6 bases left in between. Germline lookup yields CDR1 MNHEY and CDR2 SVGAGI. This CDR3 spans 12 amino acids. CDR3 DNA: TGTGCCAGCAGGAGTAGCTCCTACGAGCAGTACTTC. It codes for CASRSSSYEQYF.

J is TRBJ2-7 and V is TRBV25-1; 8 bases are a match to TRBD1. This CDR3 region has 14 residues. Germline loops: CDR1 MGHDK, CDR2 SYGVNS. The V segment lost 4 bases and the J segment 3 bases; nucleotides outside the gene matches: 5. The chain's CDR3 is CASSGTGRHYEQYF. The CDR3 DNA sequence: TGTGCCAGCAGTGGGACAGGGAGACACTACGAGCAGTACTTC.

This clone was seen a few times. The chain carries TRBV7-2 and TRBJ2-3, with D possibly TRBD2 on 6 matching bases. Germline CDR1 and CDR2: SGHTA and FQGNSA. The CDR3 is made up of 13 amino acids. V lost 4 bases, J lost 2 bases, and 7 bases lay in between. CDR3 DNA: TGTGCCAGCAGCTGGGACTTCACAGATACGCAGTATTTT. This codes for CASSWDFTDTQYF.

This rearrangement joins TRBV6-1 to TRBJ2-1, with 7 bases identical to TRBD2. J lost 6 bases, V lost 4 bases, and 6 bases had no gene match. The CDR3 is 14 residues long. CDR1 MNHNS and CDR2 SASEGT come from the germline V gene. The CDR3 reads CASSGGSGFNEQFF. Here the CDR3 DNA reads TGTGCCAGCAGTGGTGGTAGCGGGTTCAATGAGCAGTTCTTC.

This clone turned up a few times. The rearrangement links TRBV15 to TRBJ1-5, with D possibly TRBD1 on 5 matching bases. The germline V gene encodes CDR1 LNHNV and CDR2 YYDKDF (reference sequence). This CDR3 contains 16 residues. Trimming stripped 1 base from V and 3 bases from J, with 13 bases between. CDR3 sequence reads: CATSRGDRRVNQPQHF. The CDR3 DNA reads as TGTGCCACCAGCAGAGGGGATCGCAGGGTCAATCAGCCCCAGCATTTT.

CDR3 residues: CASIRTSGRNNEQFF. The DNA for the CDR3 is TGTGCCAGCATCCGGACTAGCGGGAGGAACAATGAGCAGTTCTTC. The chain carries TRBV7-2 and TRBJ2-1; 14 bases are a match to TRBD2. This CDR3 contains 15 residues. The J segment lost 5 bases and the V segment lost 7 bases, leaving 4 bases of the junction unmatched. CDR1 is SGHTA and CDR2 is FQGNSA in the germline V gene. Complete variable domain (other parts from reference TRBV7-2 and TRBJ2-1): GAGVSQSPSNKVTEKGKDVELRCDPISGHTALYWYRQSLGQGLEFLIYFQGNSAPDKSGLPSDRFSAERTGGSVSTLTIQRTQQEDSAVYLCASIRTSGRNNEQFFGPGTRLTVL.

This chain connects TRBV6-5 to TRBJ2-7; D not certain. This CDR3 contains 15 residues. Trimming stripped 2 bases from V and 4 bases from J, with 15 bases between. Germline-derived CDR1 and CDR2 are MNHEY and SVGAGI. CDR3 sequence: CASSYRAIGPYEQYF. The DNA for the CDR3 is TGTGCCAGCAGTTACAGGGCCATCGGACCGTACGAGCAGTACTTC.

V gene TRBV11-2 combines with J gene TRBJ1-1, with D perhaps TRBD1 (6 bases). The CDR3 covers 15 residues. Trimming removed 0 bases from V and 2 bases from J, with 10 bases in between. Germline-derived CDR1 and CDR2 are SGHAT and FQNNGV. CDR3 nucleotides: TGTGCCAGCAGCTTAGAGGCGGGGGGCAACACTGAAGCTTTCTTT. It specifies CASSLEAGGNTEAFF.